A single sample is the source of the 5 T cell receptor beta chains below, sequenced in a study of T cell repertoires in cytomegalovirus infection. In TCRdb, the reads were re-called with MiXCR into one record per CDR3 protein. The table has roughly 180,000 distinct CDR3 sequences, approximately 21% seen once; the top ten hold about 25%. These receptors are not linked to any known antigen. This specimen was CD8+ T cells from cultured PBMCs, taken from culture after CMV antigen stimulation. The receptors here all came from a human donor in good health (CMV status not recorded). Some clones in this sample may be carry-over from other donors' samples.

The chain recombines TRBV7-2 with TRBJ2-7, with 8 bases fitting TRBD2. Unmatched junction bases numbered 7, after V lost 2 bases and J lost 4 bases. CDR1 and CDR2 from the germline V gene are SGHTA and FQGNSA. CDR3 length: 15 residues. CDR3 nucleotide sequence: TGTGCCAGCAGCTTAATGGCGGGGGGTACGTACGAGCAGTACTTC. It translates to CASSLMAGGTYEQYF. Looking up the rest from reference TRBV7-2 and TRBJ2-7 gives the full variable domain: GAGVSQSPSNKVTEKGKDVELRCDPISGHTALYWYRQSLGQGLEFLIYFQGNSAPDKSGLPSDRFSAERTGGSVSTLTIQRTQQEDSAVYLCASSLMAGGTYEQYFGPGTRLTVT.

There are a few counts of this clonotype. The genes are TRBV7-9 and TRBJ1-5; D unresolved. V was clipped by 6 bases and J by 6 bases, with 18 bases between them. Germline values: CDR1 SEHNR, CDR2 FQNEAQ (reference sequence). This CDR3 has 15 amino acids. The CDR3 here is CASSNSGRTIQPQHF. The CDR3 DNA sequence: TGTGCCAGCAGTAACTCCGGGAGGACCATTCAGCCCCAGCATTTT.

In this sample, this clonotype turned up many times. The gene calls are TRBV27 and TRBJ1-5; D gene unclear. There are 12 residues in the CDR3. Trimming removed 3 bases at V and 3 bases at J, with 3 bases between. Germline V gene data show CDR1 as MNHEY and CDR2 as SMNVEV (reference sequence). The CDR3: CASSFYNQPQHF. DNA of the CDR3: TGTGCCAGCAGTTTCTACAATCAGCCCCAGCATTTT.

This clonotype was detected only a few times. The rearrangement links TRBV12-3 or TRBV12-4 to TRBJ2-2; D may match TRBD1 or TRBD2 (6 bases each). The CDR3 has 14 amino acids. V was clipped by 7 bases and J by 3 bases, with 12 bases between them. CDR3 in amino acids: CASTWGADTGELFF. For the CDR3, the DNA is TGTGCCAGCACCTGGGGGGCCGACACCGGGGAGCTGTTTTTT.

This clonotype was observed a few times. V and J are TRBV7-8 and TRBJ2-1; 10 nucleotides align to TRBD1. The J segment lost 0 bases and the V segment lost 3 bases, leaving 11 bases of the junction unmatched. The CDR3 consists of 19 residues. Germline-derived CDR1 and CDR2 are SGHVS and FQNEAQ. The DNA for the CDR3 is TGTGCCAGCAGCTTGGGACAGGGGTCCTCACCGGGCTCCTACAATGAGCAGTTCTTC. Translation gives CASSLGQGSSPGSYNEQFF.